Only a few counts were recorded for the clone carrying this T cell receptor (beta chain). As yet, its antigen is unknown. The entry originates in a study of T cell repertoires in cytomegalovirus infection. Study as a whole: HLA-C-restricted CMV epitopes, recently identified, and well-studied HLA-B-restricted ones were used by the study. Matching HLA type and CMV infection were both indicated by public TCR beta signatures. Whole-study findings and limits: HLA-C-restricted CMV clonotypes gave the most frequent clonotype in two of eight donors.

TCRdb recomputed calls from the reads with MiXCR, one row per CDR3 protein. The table lists approximately 1,000,000 distinct CDR3 sequences, around 32% of them singletons. This CDR3 has 15 amino acids. The germline V gene has CDR1 MNHEY and CDR2 SVGAGI. Trimming stripped 6 bases from V and 2 bases from J, with 14 bases between. V gene TRBV6-5 combines with J gene TRBJ2-1, with D possibly being TRBD2 (6 bases). This specimen was cultured CD8+ T cells from PBMCs, taken from culture after CMV antigen stimulation. This TCR was recovered from a human donor in good health (CMV status not recorded). Some clones in this sample may be carry-over from other donors' samples. The CDR3 is CASSSTSPPYNEQFF. The DNA for the CDR3 is TGTGCCAGCAGCTCAACTAGCCCTCCCTACAATGAGCAGTTCTTC.